Listed here are 25 T cell receptor beta chains from one sample, sequenced in a study of cytomegalovirus exposure and HLA in healthy donors. 60 Vbeta and 13 Jbeta primers were used in PCR. Assay used: immunoSEQ multiplex PCR; TCRdb lists only in-frame clones, some missing. The sample holds tens of thousands of clones, approximately 80% seen once. The sample taken for sequencing was PBMCs. All receptors derive from a man between 18 and 35 years old in good health and CMV-seronegative.

This chain links TRBV4-3 with TRBJ1-2; weak D call: TRBD1 (6 bases). V shed 0 bases and J shed 4 bases, with 12 bases lying between them. CDR3 length equals 15 residues. Germline V CDR1 and CDR2: LGHNA, YSLEER. For the CDR3, the DNA is TGCGCCAGCAGCCAAGATACAGGGCAGGCCTATGGCTACACCTTC. Translating it yields CASSQDTGQAYGYTF.

The count of this clone is one. The gene calls are TRBV2 and TRBJ1-2; D possibly corresponds to TRBD1 (5 bases). The germline V and J ends were trimmed by 8 bases and 4 bases, with 20 bases remaining between them. This CDR3 has 15 amino acids. The germline V gene encodes CDR1 SNHLY and CDR2 FYNNEI. CDR3 loop: CASSSYRTSVYGYTF. The CDR3, as DNA: TGTGCCAGCTCATCGTACAGGACGAGTGTCTATGGCTACACCTTC.

J is TRBJ2-2 and V is TRBV9; 7 bases are shared with TRBD1. The V gene's germline CDR1 is SGDLS and CDR2 YYNGEE. There are 15 residues in the CDR3. V lost 2 bases to trimming and J lost 3 bases; unmatched junction nucleotides: 4. CDR3 amino acids: CASSVTGVDTGELFF. In DNA form, the CDR3 reads TGTGCCAGCAGCGTTACAGGGGTTGACACCGGGGAGCTGTTTTTT.

The rearrangement uses TRBV27 and TRBJ1-5; TRBD1 agrees at 8 bases. The trim removed 6 bases at V and 6 bases at J, leaving 7 bases unmatched. The CDR3 length is 14 residues. Germline values: CDR1 MNHEY, CDR2 SMNVEV (reference sequence). The CDR3 loop reads CASRQTGGGQPQHF. CDR3 DNA sequence: TGTGCCAGCAGGCAAACAGGGGGAGGTCAGCCCCAGCATTTT.

This clone was detected once. Other nucleotide sequences from this sample produce the same CDR3. The V call is TRBV18, the J call TRBJ1-1, with D unresolved. V lost 3 bases to trimming and J lost 1 base, with 6 bases between them. The CDR3 sequence is 13 residues long. The germline CDR1 and CDR2 sequences are KGHSH and LQKENI. The DNA for the CDR3 is TGTGCCAGCTCACCGTCCCAGAACACTGAAGCTTTCTTT. Protein product: CASSPSQNTEAFF.

The V gene is TRBV11-1, the J gene TRBJ1-1; D gene ambiguous. V lost 5 bases and J 4 bases, leaving 5 bases between the germline ends. CDR1 is SGHAT and CDR2 is FQDESV in the germline V gene (reference sequence). There are 11 residues in the CDR3. In nucleotides, the CDR3 is TGTGCCAGCAGCCCGTCCACTGAAGCTTTCTTT. Its translation is CASSPSTEAFF.

CDR3 DNA: TGTGCCAGCAGCCCGTCCACCGCAGGGTTGAACACCGGGGAGCTGTTTTTT. The encoded protein is CASSPSTAGLNTGELFF. This chain links TRBV7-3 with TRBJ2-2, with a possible D match to TRBD1 (5 bases). The ends were cut back, 5 bases at V and 1 base at J, with 17 bases in the middle. Germline V gene data show CDR1 as SGHTA and CDR2 as FQGTGA. CDR3 length: 17 residues. Using reference TRBV7-3 and TRBJ2-2 for the parts outside the CDR3, the full variable domain is GAGVSQTPSNKVTEKGKYVELRCDPISGHTALYWYRQSLGQGPEFLIYFQGTGAADDSGLPNDRFFAVRPEGSVSTLKIQRTERGDSAVYLCASSPSTAGLNTGELFFGEGSRLTVL.

The gene calls are TRBV2 and TRBJ2-1; D gene ambiguous. Per the germline V gene, CDR1 is SNHLY and CDR2 is FYNNEI. The CDR3 extends over 13 amino acids. Trimming removed 7 bases at V and 0 bases at J, with 7 bases between. In nucleotides, the CDR3 is TGTGCCAGCAAACGGAGCTCCTACAATGAGCAGTTCTTC. Translation: CASKRSSYNEQFF. The whole variable domain, remainder taken from reference TRBV2 and TRBJ2-1, is EPEVTQTPSHQVTQMGQEVILRCVPISNHLYFYWYRQILGQKVEFLVSFYNNEISEKSEIFDDQFSVERPDGSNFTLKIRSTKLEDSAMYFCASKRSSYNEQFFGPGTRLTVL.

The rearrangement joins TRBV19 to TRBJ2-1, with 10 bases that match TRBD1. Germline CDR1 reads LNHDA; CDR2 reads SQIVND (reference sequence). J gave up 4 bases and V 4 bases, and 4 bases lay outside the gene matches. This CDR3 spans 15 amino acids. CDR3 protein: CASSTDRGSYNEQFF. CDR3 bases: TGTGCCAGTAGTACGGACAGGGGGTCATACAATGAGCAGTTCTTC.

CDR3 sequence: CASSLEDISSYEQYF. The CDR3 nucleotides are TGTGCCAGCAGTTTAGAGGACATTAGCTCCTACGAGCAGTACTTC. This chain uses TRBV28 with TRBJ2-7; tentatively, D is TRBD1 (5 bases). The CDR3 has 15 residues. Trimming took 2 bases from V and 0 from J, leaving 11 bases between them. Germline CDR1 reads MDHEN; CDR2 reads SYDVKM.

The gene calls are TRBV19 and TRBJ1-6; D possibly corresponds to TRBD1 (6 bases). The CDR3 covers 14 residues. In germline, CDR1 is LNHDA, CDR2 SQIVND (reference sequence). V was shortened by 4 bases and J by 9 bases, with 13 bases between the two germline ends. In nucleotides, the CDR3 is TGTGCCAGTAGTAACGGGGCAGGGGTTTCACCCCTCCACTTT. As protein: CASSNGAGVSPLHF.

The rearrangement links TRBV4-1 to TRBJ2-3; 7 bases line up with TRBD1. The CDR3 is 18 residues long. Germline assignment: CDR1 MGHRA and CDR2 YSYEKL. V lost 0 bases to trimming and J lost 3 bases; unmatched junction nucleotides: 12. The CDR3 region is CASSQDLIGPGGTDTQYF. The DNA for the CDR3 is TGCGCCAGCAGCCAAGATCTTATCGGGCCAGGGGGAACAGATACGCAGTATTTT.

This clone was detected once. The rearrangement joins TRBV10-1 to TRBJ2-3; D unresolved. The CDR3 runs 12 residues. The V gene lost 9 bases and the J gene lost 4 bases, with 11 bases spanning the gap. Germline-derived CDR1 and CDR2 are WNHNN and SYGVQD (reference sequence). CDR3 DNA sequence: TGCGCCAGACTCGTTACCTCAGATACGCAGTATTTT. It is translated as CARLVTSDTQYF.

This rearrangement joins TRBV7-3 to TRBJ2-7, with D perhaps TRBD1 (5 bases). The V gene lost 0 bases and the J gene lost 0 bases, with 12 bases spanning the gap. Germline assignment: CDR1 SGHTA and CDR2 FQGTGA. The CDR3 runs to 16 residues. CDR3 DNA: TGTGCCAGCAGCTTAACGGACCAGACAGTCTCCTACGAGCAGTACTTC. Amino acids: CASSLTDQTVSYEQYF.

The DNA for the CDR3 is TGTGCCAGCAGTGCCCCCCCCCATCATCCGCAGTATTTT. Its protein is CASSAPPHHPQYF. The genes are TRBV6-1 and TRBJ2-3, with no clear D. The V and J ends lost 4 bases and 10 bases respectively, with 15 bases between them. CDR3 length equals 13 residues. Germline CDR1 MNHNS, CDR2 SASEGT.

The chain uses TRBV4-3 and TRBJ1-2, with TRBD1 as a possible D gene (5 bases). This CDR3 region has 17 residues. V was shortened by 1 base and J by 2 bases, with 17 bases between the two germline ends. The germline V gene has CDR1 LGHNA and CDR2 YSLEER. The CDR3 protein is CASSQAPIGQFNYGYTF. Written as DNA, the CDR3 is TGCGCCAGCAGCCAAGCGCCTATCGGACAATTCAACTATGGCTACACCTTC.

This clone was seen more than once but under ten times. The chain links TRBV29-1 to TRBJ1-1; maybe TRBD1 (5 bases). CDR3 length: 11 amino acids. V was pared by 7 bases and J by 8 bases, with 14 bases between. Germline-derived CDR1 and CDR2 are SQVTM and ANQGSEA. The CDR3 loop is CSENQGLEAFF. The CDR3 DNA sequence: TGCAGCGAAAACCAGGGCTTAGAAGCTTTCTTT.

J is TRBJ1-1 and V is TRBV11-3; the D gene is possibly TRBD1 (6 bases). Per germline, CDR1 SGHNT and CDR2 YENEEA. Trimming removed 7 bases at V and 6 bases at J, with 9 bases between. The CDR3 consists of 11 residues. CDR3 nucleotides: TGTGCCAGCAAGGGGGGGGCTGAAGCTTTCTTT. This gives the protein CASKGGAEAFF.

The rearrangement links TRBV30 to TRBJ2-7; 7 bases are a match to TRBD1. Per germline, CDR1 GTSNPN and CDR2 SVGIG (reference sequence). CDR3 size: 13 residues. J gave up 2 bases and V 0 bases, and 1 base lay outside the gene matches. In DNA, the CDR3 is TGTGCCTGGAGTGTAGGGACAGCCTACGAGCAGTACTTC. This sequence encodes CAWSVGTAYEQYF.

Here the CDR3 reads CASSTGTSGPYEQYF. DNA for the CDR3: TGTGCCAGCAGTACTGGGACTAGCGGGCCCTACGAGCAGTACTTC. The chain uses TRBV27 and TRBJ2-7; 12 bases are shared with TRBD2. J gave up 2 bases and V 5 bases, and 4 bases lay outside the gene matches. Per the germline V gene, CDR1 is MNHEY and CDR2 is SMNVEV (reference sequence). This CDR3 has 15 residues.

The chain joins TRBV2 to TRBJ1-4; 9 bases map to TRBD1. Germline lookup yields CDR1 SNHLY and CDR2 FYNNEI. The CDR3 has 14 amino acids. V was clipped by 3 bases and J by 9 bases; unmatched bases: 5. Written as DNA, the CDR3 is TGTGCCAGCAGTGAGACAGGGGGGGGTCAAAAACTGTTTTTT. The encoded protein is CASSETGGGQKLFF.

The V call is TRBV7-9, the J call TRBJ1-2; possibly TRBD1 for D (6 bases). Germline V gives CDR1 SEHNR, CDR2 FQNEAQ (reference sequence). This CDR3 is 14 amino acids long. V was clipped by 2 bases and J by 4 bases, with 11 bases between them. CDR3 DNA: TGTGCCAGCAGCTTATCCGGACAGCTCTATGGCTACACCTTC. It encodes CASSLSGQLYGYTF.

The genes are TRBV5-1 and TRBJ1-1, with TRBD1 identical over 8 bases. Per germline, CDR1 SGHRS and CDR2 YFSETQ. Unmatched junction bases numbered 10, after V lost 0 bases and J lost 6 bases. The CDR3 length is 16 residues. The CDR3 sequence: CASSLGTGQKSAEAFF. The CDR3 DNA reads as TGCGCCAGCAGCTTGGGGACAGGGCAAAAGTCCGCTGAAGCTTTCTTT.

The V and J genes are TRBV5-4 and TRBJ2-2, with D possibly being TRBD2 (7 bases). Trimming pared 5 bases from V and 3 bases from J, leaving 14 bases between. The CDR3 has 15 amino acids. Looked up from germline, CDR1 is SGHNT and CDR2 is YYREEE (reference sequence). CDR3 in amino acids: CASRDLGGHTGELFF. CDR3 nucleotides: TGTGCCAGCAGGGACCTGGGGGGGCACACCGGGGAGCTGTTTTTT. Looking up the rest from reference TRBV5-4 and TRBJ2-2 gives the full variable domain: ETGVTQSPTHLIKTRGQQVTLRCSSQSGHNTVSWYQQALGQGPQFIFQYYREEENGRGNFPPRFSGLQFPNYSSELNVNALELDDSALYLCASRDLGGHTGELFFGEGSRLTVL.

This clone was observed a handful of times. This chain joins TRBV6-6 and TRBJ1-4, with D perhaps matching TRBD1 (6 bases). CDR1 MNHNY and CDR2 SVGAGI come from the germline V gene (reference sequence). The CDR3 spans 13 residues. Trimming removed 8 bases at V and 6 bases at J, with 13 bases between. The CDR3 sequence: CASLGDTHEKLFF. CDR3 in DNA: TGTGCCAGCTTGGGGGACACTCATGAAAAACTGTTTTTT.